This T cell receptor (beta chain) was documented in a study of blood T cell repertoires in COVID-19. Trimming pared 4 bases from V and 4 bases from J, leaving 10 bases between. This CDR3 is 13 amino acids long. CDR1 and CDR2 (germline): MNHEY, SVGEGT. TCRdb keeps only in-frame clones here, not all; method: immunoSEQ multiplex PCR. The sample yields some 120,000 clones, more than 85% seen once. The genes are TRBV6-2 or TRBV6-3 and TRBJ1-2; no definite D call. Specimen: peripheral blood. This TCR was sampled from a man aged 50 or older with COVID-19, enrolled during active disease. DNA for the CDR3: TGTGCCAGCAGTTGGGCAGTTGGCTATGGCTACACCTTC. Translation: CASSWAVGYGYTF.